Below, 13 T cell receptor beta chains from the same sample are listed, as sequenced in a study of blood T cell repertoires in COVID-19. The data were produced by immunoSEQ multiplex PCR, yet TCRdb's version contains in-frame clones alone and is incomplete. This sample carries 120,000 to 150,000 clones, more than 70% of them seen once, and the ten largest clones take about 28%. Sample: peripheral blood. Source of these receptors: a human donor in a cohort sampled during active COVID-19.

The J gene is TRBJ2-1, the V gene TRBV5-3; 7 bases match TRBD2. TRBV5-3 is an ORF; its function is uncertain. V trimming: 3 bases; J trimming: 12 bases; junction bases outside the gene matches: 15. The length of the CDR3 is 15 residues. The CDR3 loop is CARSSPNLGTKWQFF. As DNA, the CDR3 is TGTGCCAGAAGCTCGCCCAACCTCGGGACTAAATGGCAGTTCTTC.

The chain joins TRBV15 to TRBJ2-5; D possibly corresponds to TRBD2 (5 bases). Germline V gene data show CDR1 as LNHNV and CDR2 as YYDKDF (reference sequence). Trimming stripped 1 base from V and 0 bases from J, with 12 bases between. The CDR3 sequence is 16 residues long. The CDR3 is CATSRGARADQETQYF. CDR3 DNA: TGTGCCACCAGCAGAGGAGCGAGGGCGGACCAAGAGACCCAGTACTTC.

The chain uses TRBV5-4 and TRBJ2-1; 9 nucleotides align to TRBD1. The CDR3 sequence is 15 residues long. Looked up from germline, CDR1 is SGHNT and CDR2 is YYREEE (reference sequence). Trimming at V came to 3 bases and at J to 7 bases, leaving 8 bases not matched to a gene. CDR3 loop: CASSSPGQGRNEQFF. The CDR3 DNA reads TGTGCCAGCAGCTCACCGGGACAGGGAAGGAATGAGCAGTTCTTC.

The chain is built from TRBV3-1 (or the pseudogene TRBV3-2) and TRBJ2-7; TRBD2 is a possible D gene (6 bases). The length of the CDR3 is 15 residues. With 4 bases removed from V and 0 bases from J, the gap between germline ends came to 13 bases. The germline V gene encodes CDR1 LGHDT and CDR2 YNNKEL (reference sequence). CDR3 residues: CASSPLGGSSYEQYF. CDR3 sequence (DNA): TGTGCCAGCAGCCCCCTGGGGGGAAGCTCCTACGAGCAGTACTTC.

This rearrangement joins TRBV7-3 to TRBJ2-1, with 10 bases fitting TRBD2. The trim removed 5 bases at V and 6 bases at J, leaving 10 bases unmatched. Germline assignment: CDR1 SGHTA and CDR2 FQGTGA. The CDR3 is 16 residues long. The CDR3 coding sequence is TGTGCCAGCAGCCCCTTTCCGGGACTAGCGATCAATGAGCAGTTCTTC. Its protein product is CASSPFPGLAINEQFF. Combining the CDR3 with reference TRBV7-3 and TRBJ2-1 gives the whole variable domain GAGVSQTPSNKVTEKGKYVELRCDPISGHTALYWYRQSLGQGPEFLIYFQGTGAADDSGLPNDRFFAVRPEGSVSTLKIQRTERGDSAVYLCASSPFPGLAINEQFFGPGTRLTVL.

The chain couples TRBV18 to TRBJ1-1; 8 nucleotides line up with TRBD1. CDR1 is KGHSH, CDR2 LQKENI, per germline. The CDR3 totals 14 residues. The J segment lost 4 bases and the V segment lost 5 bases, leaving 6 bases of the junction unmatched. The CDR3 region is CASSADRGGTEAFF. Written as DNA, the CDR3 is TGTGCCAGCTCAGCTGACAGGGGTGGCACTGAAGCTTTCTTT.

This chain connects TRBV19 to TRBJ1-6; 7 bases map to TRBD1. Germline V gives CDR1 LNHDA, CDR2 SQIVND (reference sequence). The V gene end was trimmed by 3 bases and the J gene end by 3 bases; junction bases not matched to a gene: 5. The CDR3 is made up of 16 amino acids. The CDR3 sequence: CASSMTGRFYNSPLHF. The DNA of the CDR3 is TGTGCCAGTAGTATGACAGGGAGGTTCTATAATTCACCCCTCCACTTT.

The chain links TRBV5-8 to TRBJ2-2; tentatively, D is TRBD2 (5 bases). Trimming shortened V by 1 base and J by 7 bases, and 8 bases separated the two germline ends. The CDR3 runs to 13 residues. The germline V gene encodes CDR1 SGHTS and CDR2 YDEGEE. The CDR3 protein is CASSLNRGGELFF. CDR3 nucleotides: TGTGCCAGCAGCTTGAACCGGGGCGGGGAGCTGTTTTTT.

The V gene is TRBV7-3, the J gene TRBJ2-7, with D uncertain. The CDR3 contains 15 residues. The V end lost 1 base, the J end lost 1 base, and 11 bases lay between the germline ends. Per the germline V gene, CDR1 is SGHTA and CDR2 is FQGTGA. This chain's CDR3 is CASSLIGASSYEQYF. CDR3 nucleotides: TGTGCCAGCAGCTTAATTGGAGCGAGTTCCTACGAGCAGTACTTC. The variable domain in full, with the rest retrieved from reference TRBV7-3 and TRBJ2-7, is GAGVSQTPSNKVTEKGKYVELRCDPISGHTALYWYRQSLGQGPEFLIYFQGTGAADDSGLPNDRFFAVRPEGSVSTLKIQRTERGDSAVYLCASSLIGASSYEQYFGPGTRLTVT.

The chain joins TRBV6-5 to TRBJ1-6; D ambiguous. CDR1 and CDR2 from the germline V gene are MNHEY and SVGAGI. The length of the CDR3 is 13 residues. V lost 2 bases and J 7 bases, leaving 6 bases between the germline ends. CDR3 DNA sequence: TGTGCCAGCAGTTACGTAGTAAATTCACCCCTCCACTTT. Its protein product is CASSYVVNSPLHF.

This chain connects TRBV3-1 (or the pseudogene TRBV3-2) to TRBJ2-7; TRBD2 agrees at 8 bases. Germline loops: CDR1 LGHDT, CDR2 YNNKEL (reference sequence). This CDR3 comprises 14 residues. J lost 5 bases, V lost 4 bases, and 7 bases had no gene match. The CDR3 is CASSLRGGLHEQYF. As DNA, the CDR3 is TGTGCCAGCAGCCTCCGGGGGGGCCTCCACGAGCAGTACTTC.

The chain uses TRBV5-4 and TRBJ1-3, with a tentative D call TRBD1 (6 bases). CDR1 SGHNT and CDR2 YYREEE come from the germline V gene (reference sequence). V was clipped by 5 bases and J by 0 bases, with 6 bases between them. The CDR3 covers 13 residues. For the CDR3, the DNA is TGTGCCAGCAGGGACAGCTCTGGAAACACCATATATTTT. It encodes CASRDSSGNTIYF.

V is TRBV19 and J is TRBJ2-2; 8 bases match TRBD2. Germline V gene data show CDR1 as LNHDA and CDR2 as SQIVND (reference sequence). V shed 4 bases, J shed 6 bases, and the junction held 1 base outside the gene matches. This CDR3 spans 13 amino acids. The CDR3 sequence is CASSTAGAGELFF. CDR3 coding DNA: TGTGCCAGTAGTACAGCGGGGGCCGGGGAGCTGTTTTTT.